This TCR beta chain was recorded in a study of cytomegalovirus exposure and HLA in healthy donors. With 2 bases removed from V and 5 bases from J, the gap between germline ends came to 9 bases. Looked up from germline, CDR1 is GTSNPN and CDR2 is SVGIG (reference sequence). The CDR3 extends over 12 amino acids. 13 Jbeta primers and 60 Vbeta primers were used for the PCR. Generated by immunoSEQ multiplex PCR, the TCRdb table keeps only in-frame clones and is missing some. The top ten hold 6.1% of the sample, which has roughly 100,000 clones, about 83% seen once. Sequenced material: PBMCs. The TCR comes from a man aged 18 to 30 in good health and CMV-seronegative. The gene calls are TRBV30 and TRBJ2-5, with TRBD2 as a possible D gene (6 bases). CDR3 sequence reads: CAWSPRGETQYF. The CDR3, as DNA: TGTGCCTGGAGTCCTCGGGGGGAGACCCAGTACTTC.